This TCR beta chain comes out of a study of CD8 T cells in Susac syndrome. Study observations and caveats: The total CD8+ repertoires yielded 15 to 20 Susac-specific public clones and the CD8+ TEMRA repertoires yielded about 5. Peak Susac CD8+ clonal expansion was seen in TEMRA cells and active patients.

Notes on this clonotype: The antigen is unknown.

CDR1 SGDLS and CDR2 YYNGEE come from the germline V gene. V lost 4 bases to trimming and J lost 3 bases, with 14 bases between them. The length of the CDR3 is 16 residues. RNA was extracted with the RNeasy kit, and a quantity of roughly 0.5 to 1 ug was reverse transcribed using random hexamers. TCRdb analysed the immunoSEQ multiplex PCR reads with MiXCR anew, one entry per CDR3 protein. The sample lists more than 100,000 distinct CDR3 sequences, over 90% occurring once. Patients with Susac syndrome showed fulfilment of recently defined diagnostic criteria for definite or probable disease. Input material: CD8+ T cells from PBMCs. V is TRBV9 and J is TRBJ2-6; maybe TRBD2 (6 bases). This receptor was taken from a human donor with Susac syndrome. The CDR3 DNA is TGTGCCAGCAGCAACCCCGGGACTCTTGGGGCCAACGTCCTGACTTTC. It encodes CASSNPGTLGANVLTF.